The 3 T cell receptor beta chains presented below share a single source sample, sequenced in a study of blood T cell repertoires in COVID-19. Repertoires were generated with immunoSEQ multiplex PCR, while TCRdb's copy carries only in-frame clones and drops some. The repertoire holds roughly 200,000 clones, with approximately 80% as singletons. The sample was peripheral blood. These TCRs come from a woman in her thirties or forties with COVID-19, enrolled during active disease.

Notes on this clone: Other nucleotide sequences from this sample produce the same CDR3. The rearrangement joins TRBV5-1 to TRBJ2-2; no clear D gene. CDR3 length: 13 residues. Per the germline V gene, CDR1 is SGHRS and CDR2 is YFSETQ. Trimming cost V 2 bases and J 4 bases, with 6 bases left between them. The CDR3 protein is CASSLAGTGELFF. The CDR3 DNA sequence: TGCGCCAGCAGCTTAGCCGGCACCGGGGAGCTGTTTTTT.

V is TRBV19 and J is TRBJ2-7, with D possibly matching TRBD1 (5 bases). Trimming stripped 5 bases from V and 1 base from J, with 9 bases between. The CDR3 loop spans 13 amino acids. Germline CDR1 reads LNHDA; CDR2 reads SQIVND (reference sequence). CDR3 in amino acids: CASSGAASYEQYF. The CDR3 nucleotides read TGTGCCAGTAGTGGGGCAGCATCCTACGAGCAGTACTTC.

The chain employs TRBV7-9 and TRBJ2-1; 10 bases are a match to TRBD2. Germline loops: CDR1 SEHNR, CDR2 FQNEAQ (reference sequence). Trimming at V came to 6 bases and at J to 8 bases, leaving 7 bases not matched to a gene. The CDR3 covers 14 residues. The CDR3 loop reads CASSPSGSSHEQFF. The CDR3, as DNA: TGTGCCAGCAGTCCTAGCGGGAGTAGCCATGAGCAGTTCTTC.